What follows is one TCR beta chain and its context. Before the COVID-19 pandemic, during about 2010-2018, CD4+ T cells were taken from unexposed donors. The data belong to a study of CD4 T cells in relation to SARS-CoV-2 and coronaviruses. Study background: Shared crossreactive spike epitopes were mapped to their HLA restriction.

TCRdb's copy holds only in-frame clones and misses some; the assay was immunoSEQ multiplex PCR. Found here are some 65,000 clones, around 86% of them singletons; the top ten hold over 1.5%. The CDR3 is 14 residues long. The V and J ends lost 8 bases and 0 bases, in that order; junction bases with no gene match: 4. Per germline, CDR1 SNHLY and CDR2 FYNNEI. This TCR came from a human donor in good health. The rearrangement uses TRBV2 and TRBJ2-5; 9 bases map to TRBD1. Sequencing input: memory CD4+ T cells from PBMCs. The CDR3 bases are TGTGCCAGCCCACGGGACAGGGACCAAGAGACCCAGTACTTC. Residues: CASPRDRDQETQYF.